This T cell receptor beta chain was retrieved from a study of cytomegalovirus exposure and HLA in healthy donors. Study-level points and caveats: Accurate predictions that matched the HLA-A and HLA-B alleles of most subjects were reportedly made from TCR beta sequences. In a later analysis, several top co-occurrence clusters appeared linked to parvovirus B19, influenza, CMV and Epstein-Barr virus. For TCR beta chains, V- and J-gene trimming was later linked to a missense DCLRE1C variant. Listed as cytomegalovirus-associated were over 150 TCR beta chains.

CDR3 length: 13 amino acids. In germline, CDR1 is SNHLY, CDR2 FYNNEI. The V gene lost 1 base and the J gene lost 6 bases, with 9 bases spanning the gap. Vbeta (60) and Jbeta (13) primers were used in the PCR. Some clones are missing from TCRdb's copy, which holds only in-frame ones; the method was immunoSEQ multiplex PCR. In the table there are roughly 120,000 clones, 65% to 75% of which are singletons. Details on this clone: What it binds is not known.

This TCR came from a man younger than 45 in good health and CMV-seropositive. This chain uses TRBV2 with TRBJ1-2; D is unclear. Material: PBMCs. The CDR3 here is CASSEGRAHGYTF. The CDR3 region has the DNA TGTGCCAGCAGTGAAGGGAGGGCTCATGGCTACACCTTC.